These 8 T cell receptor beta chains originate from one sample sequenced in a study of T cell responses to AZD1222 COVID-19 vaccine. TCRdb's copy holds only in-frame clones and misses some; the assay was immunoSEQ multiplex PCR. This table has more than 80,000 clones, 70% to 90% appearing once. This material consisted of peripheral blood, taken on day 0 of AZD1222 vaccination. These receptors originate from an adult in good health.

In this sample, this clone turned up a few times. The CDR3 region is CASSLDVGTNEKLFF. The CDR3 DNA reads as TGTGCCAGCAGCTTAGATGTAGGAACTAATGAAAAACTGTTTTTT. The J gene is TRBJ1-4, the V gene TRBV7-9; D is unclear. The V gene's germline CDR1 is SEHNR and CDR2 FQNEAQ (reference sequence). The CDR3 sequence is 15 residues long. Trimming removed 1 base from V and 1 base from J, with 7 bases in between.

The V and J genes are TRBV29-1 and TRBJ2-2, with a weak D call TRBD1 (6 bases). Germline CDR1 SQVTM, CDR2 ANQGSEA. This CDR3 spans 12 amino acids. With 8 bases removed from V and 3 bases from J, the gap between germline ends came to 10 bases. For the CDR3, the DNA is TGCAGCCTACAGGGCTACACCGGGGAGCTGTTTTTT. This translates into CSLQGYTGELFF.

The V call is TRBV2, the J call TRBJ1-2, with 8 positions matching TRBD1. With 3 bases clipped from V and 5 bases from J, the junction kept 2 bases outside the gene matches. From germline, CDR1 is SNHLY and CDR2 FYNNEI. The CDR3 sequence is 13 residues long. CDR3 coding DNA: TGTGCCAGCAGTGAGGACAGGGAATATGGCTACACCTTC. This translates into CASSEDREYGYTF.

The chain combines TRBV29-1 with TRBJ1-1, with TRBD1 matching over 8 bases. CDR3 size: 14 residues. Trimming at V came to 7 bases and at J to 3 bases, leaving 10 bases not matched to a gene. From germline, CDR1 is SQVTM and CDR2 ANQGSEA. CDR3 nucleotides: TGCAGCGCCATTAACACAGGGGGTTACACTGAAGCTTTCTTT. Its translation is CSAINTGGYTEAFF. Full variable domain (outside the CDR3, taken from reference TRBV29-1 and TRBJ1-1): SAVISQKPSRDICQRGTSLTIQCQVDSQVTMMFWYRQQPGQSLTLIATANQGSEATYESGFVIDKFPISRPNLTFSTLTVSNMSPEDSSIYLCSAINTGGYTEAFFGQGTRLTVV.

This clone was detected only a few times. J is TRBJ1-1 and V is TRBV19, with unresolved D. The CDR3 runs 13 residues. Trimming removed 7 bases at V and 1 base at J, with 10 bases between. The germline gives CDR1 LNHDA, CDR2 SQIVND (reference sequence). The CDR3 bases are TGTGCCAGTAAGGTGCGGAGGAACACTGAAGCTTTCTTT. Translation gives CASKVRRNTEAFF. The variable domain in full, completed from reference TRBV19 and TRBJ1-1, reads DGGITQSPKYLFRKEGQNVTLSCEQNLNHDAMYWYRQDPGQGLRLIYYSQIVNDFQKGDIAEGYSVSREKKESFPLTVTSAQKNPTAFYLCASKVRRNTEAFFGQGTRLTVV.

This clone was counted a single time. V and J are TRBV2 and TRBJ2-3; D unclear. Germline V gives CDR1 SNHLY, CDR2 FYNNEI. V shed 7 bases and J shed 4 bases, with 15 bases lying between them. This CDR3 is built from 14 residues. The CDR3 here is CASTSPWSSDTQYF. The CDR3 DNA is TGTGCCAGCACCTCTCCCTGGTCCTCAGATACGCAGTATTTT.

In its sample, this clone was seen once. The chain combines TRBV11-2 with TRBJ2-7, with unresolved D. Germline V gives CDR1 SGHAT, CDR2 FQNNGV. V lost 1 base and J lost 0, with 7 bases in between. CDR3 length: 14 amino acids. CDR3 region: CASSLVADSYEQYF. The CDR3 DNA follows: TGTGCCAGCAGCTTAGTCGCAGACTCCTACGAGCAGTACTTC. The variable domain in full, with the rest retrieved from reference TRBV11-2 and TRBJ2-7, is EAGVAQSPRYKIIEKRQSVAFWCNPISGHATLYWYQQILGQGPKLLIQFQNNGVVDDSQLPKDRFSAERLKGVDSTLKIQPAKLEDSAVYLCASSLVADSYEQYFGPGTRLTVT.

The CDR3 protein is CASSLGQATGELFF. Here the CDR3 DNA reads TGTGCCAGCAGCTTGGGACAGGCAACCGGGGAGCTGTTTTTT. The chain links TRBV7-9 to TRBJ2-2, with 8 nucleotides matching TRBD1. CDR3 size: 14 residues. Trimming took 3 bases from V and 5 from J; bases not matched to a gene: 2. Germline V gene data show CDR1 as SEHNR and CDR2 as FQNEAQ (reference sequence).